This TCR beta chain was captured by sequencing in a study of identical twins. The table lists this clonotype with a few counts. Germline V gives CDR1 DFQATT, CDR2 SNEGSKA (reference sequence). The CDR3 runs to 12 residues. The ends were cut back, 0 bases at V and 6 bases at J, with 9 bases in the middle. All donors were healthy, and all were Caucasian. TCRdb analysed the 5' RACE reads with MiXCR anew, one entry per CDR3 protein. This table has hundreds of thousands of distinct CDR3 sequences, 18% appearing once. These data are also associated with another study on T cells expressing NK-cell markers. As that study records: Repertoire data for TCR beta were derived from sorted T cells (CD3+CD56+NKG2C+, CD3+CD56+NKG2C- and CD3+CD56-NKG2C+). Of the CD8+ T cells in about 6 donors, about 1.0-7.5% belonged to dominant NKG2C+ clonotypes. A handful of donors showed these clonotypes also leading the CD3+CD56-NKG2C+ fraction.

The rearrangement joins TRBV20-1 to TRBJ2-7; D call uncertain. Sequencing used PBMCs. The receptor's source is a young woman in good health. For the CDR3, the DNA is TGCAGTGCTAGAGATGGGCAGGCCGAGCAGTACTTC. Protein sequence: CSARDGQAEQYF.